Reported below is one TCR beta chain. Antigen unknown. CDR1 SEHNR and CDR2 FQNEAQ come from the germline V gene (reference sequence). Between the trimmed V and J ends, which lost 1 base and 0 bases, there was a span of 23 bases. This CDR3 region has 20 residues. The sample belongs to a study of human T cells and chemical hapten exposure. Across the whole study: On the upper back, patch tests were applied with 0.01% DPC and read at 6 days. Patients, a majority of them female, were diagnosed with alopecia areata, totalis or universalis.

Regarding the study as a whole: Expanded TCRs produced significantly more large CDR3 similarity clusters than controls did. DPC sensitization produced no change in TCRs with frequency above 1 in 1000.

Via MiXCR, TCRdb re-called the RACE reads, giving one row per CDR3 protein. The table has roughly 80,000 distinct CDR3 sequences, 14% seen once. Described time point: pre-sensitization, week 0. Treatment reported: therapeutic diphenylcyclopropenone sensitization with weekly scalp DPC. The rearrangement links TRBV7-9 to TRBJ2-3, with a weak D call TRBD1 (5 bases). This receptor was obtained from a woman aged 50 to 60 with alopecia areata. Some clones in this sample may be carry-over from other donors' samples. The sample here was whole blood, taken in connection with sensitization to the hapten diphenylcyclopropenone (DPC). The CDR3 coding sequence is TGTGCCAGCAGCTTAGACCGCTCAGGGCCCCGAGTGTCGAGCACAGATACGCAGTATTTT. Protein sequence: CASSLDRSGPRVSSTDTQYF.